This note documents a single TCR beta chain sequence. Its antigen is currently unknown. Libraries were prepared by immunoSEQ multiplex PCR; TCRdb keeps only in-frame clonotypes and omits some of them. The table lists about 33,000 clones, around 84% of them singletons. Trimming left V 5 bases short and J 2 bases short, with 3 bases between. The CDR3 runs to 11 residues. CDR1 is SGHAT and CDR2 is FQNNGV in the germline V gene. The data were obtained in a study of T cells in localized non-small cell lung cancer. Overall study findings and caveats: Adjacent lung held a median roughly 56 of the top 100 tumor clones. Uninvolved adjacent lung, not tumor, had the highest T cell clonality. Higher T cell density in the blood was associated with longer overall survival, whereas higher adjacent-lung clonality associated with shorter survival.

The gene calls are TRBV11-2 and TRBJ2-5; D not certain. The TCR sequence derives from an older male donor with stage II squamous cell lung carcinoma. This specimen consisted of peripheral blood, obtained before any cancer treatment. The chain's CDR3 is CASSPQETQYF. In DNA, the CDR3 is TGTGCCAGCAGCCCACAAGAGACCCAGTACTTC.